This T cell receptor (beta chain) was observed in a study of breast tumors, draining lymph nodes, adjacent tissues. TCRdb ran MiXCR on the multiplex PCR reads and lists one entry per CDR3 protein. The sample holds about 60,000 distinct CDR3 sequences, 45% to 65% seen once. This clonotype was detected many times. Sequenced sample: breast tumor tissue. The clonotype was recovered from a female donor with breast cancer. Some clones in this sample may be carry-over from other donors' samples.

The CDR3 here is CASSTGGGTEAFF. In DNA, the CDR3 is TGTGCCAGCAGTACGGGGGGCGGCACTGAAGCTTTCTTT. The chain links TRBV6-5 to TRBJ1-1; possibly TRBD1 for D (6 bases). Germline lookup yields CDR1 MNHEY and CDR2 SVGAGI. The CDR3 totals 13 residues. V lost 5 bases to trimming and J lost 4 bases, with 11 bases between them.